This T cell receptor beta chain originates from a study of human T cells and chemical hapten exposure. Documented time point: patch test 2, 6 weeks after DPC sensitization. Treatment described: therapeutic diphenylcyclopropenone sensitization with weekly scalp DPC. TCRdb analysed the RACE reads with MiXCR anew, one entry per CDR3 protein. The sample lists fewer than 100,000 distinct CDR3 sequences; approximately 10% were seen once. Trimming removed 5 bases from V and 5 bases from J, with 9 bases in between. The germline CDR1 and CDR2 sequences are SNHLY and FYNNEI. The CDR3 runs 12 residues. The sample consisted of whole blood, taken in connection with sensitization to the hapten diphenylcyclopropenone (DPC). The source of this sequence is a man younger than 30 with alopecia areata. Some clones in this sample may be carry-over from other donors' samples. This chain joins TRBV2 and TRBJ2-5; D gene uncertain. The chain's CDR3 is CASSTNRETQYF. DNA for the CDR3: TGTGCCAGCAGTACGAATCGGGAGACCCAGTACTTC.